These 15 T cell receptor beta chains were all obtained from the same sample, sequenced in a study of vaccination and CD4 T cells after COVID-19. TCRdb processed the PCR reads anew with MiXCR; each CDR3 protein has one entry. The sample lists some 20,000 distinct CDR3 sequences, around three fifths seen once, with approximately 1.1% in the top ten. Sequences were derived from CD4+ T cells from blood, sampled before SARS-CoV-2 vaccination. All receptors come from a human donor who had recovered from COVID-19.

This chain joins TRBV20-1 and TRBJ2-7; the match to TRBD2 covers 8 bases. Germline V gives CDR1 DFQATT, CDR2 SNEGSKA (reference sequence). CDR3 length equals 13 residues. Trimming removed 5 bases from V and 0 bases from J; junction bases left unmatched: 3. CDR3 in amino acids: CSAVGLASYEQYF. The CDR3 DNA is TGCAGTGCTGTAGGACTAGCCTCCTACGAGCAGTACTTC.

This rearrangement joins TRBV7-2 to TRBJ1-2, with D perhaps TRBD1 (6 bases). Germline CDR1 is SGHTA and CDR2 is FQGNSA. Trimming pared 0 bases from V and 6 bases from J, leaving 14 bases between. CDR3 size: 15 residues. The chain's CDR3 is CASSLALGGAHGYTF. As DNA, the CDR3 is TGTGCCAGCAGCTTAGCGTTAGGGGGGGCGCATGGCTACACCTTC.

This chain connects TRBV9 to TRBJ2-3; D is possibly TRBD1 (5 bases). The CDR3 is made up of 13 amino acids. Germline lookup yields CDR1 SGDLS and CDR2 YYNGEE. V dropped 1 base and J dropped 4 bases, with 7 bases sitting between them. This CDR3 reads CASSVRGADTQYF. Here the CDR3 DNA reads TGTGCCAGCAGCGTAAGGGGTGCAGATACGCAGTATTTT.

The chain uses TRBV6-1 and TRBJ2-7, with a tentative D call TRBD1 (5 bases). Germline-derived CDR1 and CDR2 are MNHNS and SASEGT. V was pared by 5 bases and J by 2 bases, with 10 bases between. CDR3 length: 13 amino acids. CDR3 region: CASSPQGTYEQYF. In DNA, the CDR3 is TGTGCCAGCAGTCCCCAGGGTACCTACGAGCAGTACTTC.

The CDR3, as DNA: TGTGCCAGCTTGGGGGACAGGGGAGAAGCTGAAGCTTTCTTT. Its protein is CASLGDRGEAEAFF. The gene calls are TRBV5-4 and TRBJ1-1, with 10 bases lining up with TRBD1. Per the germline V gene, CDR1 is SGHNT and CDR2 is YYREEE (reference sequence). The CDR3 is 14 amino acids. Trimming took 7 bases from V and 6 from J; bases not matched to a gene: 9.

The V and J genes are TRBV18 and TRBJ2-3; unclear D gene. This CDR3 has 11 amino acids. Germline-derived CDR1 and CDR2 are KGHSH and LQKENI. V was pared by 2 bases and J by 6 bases, with 3 bases between. The CDR3, as DNA: TGTGCCAGCTCACCAGGCGATACGCAGTATTTT. Amino acids: CASSPGDTQYF.

This clonotype is a singleton in its sample. The V gene is TRBV15, the J gene TRBJ1-4, with no clear D. Germline V gives CDR1 LNHNV, CDR2 YYDKDF (reference sequence). This CDR3 has 16 amino acids. The V end lost 5 bases, the J end lost 8 bases, and 21 bases lay between the germline ends. The CDR3 nucleotides read TGTGCCACCAGCTCACCTAAGTTGGGAGCGGGGGAAAAACTGTTTTTT. Translating it yields CATSSPKLGAGEKLFF.

The chain joins TRBV20-1 to TRBJ1-2, with no clear D. The germline gives CDR1 DFQATT, CDR2 SNEGSKA (reference sequence). With 7 bases removed from V and 5 bases from J, the gap between germline ends came to 11 bases. This CDR3 spans 11 amino acids. CDR3 nucleotide sequence: TGCAGTGTCTTTATCTTGTATGGCTACACCTTC. Translated, it gives CSVFILYGYTF.

This clonotype showed up just a few times. The V gene is TRBV30, the J gene TRBJ1-2, with D possibly TRBD1 on 5 matching bases. Germline V gives CDR1 GTSNPN, CDR2 SVGIG (reference sequence). V lost 2 bases and J lost 8, with 18 bases in between. The CDR3 has 14 residues. The CDR3 protein is CAWSSRGPLGGYTF. The DNA of the CDR3 is TGTGCCTGGAGTTCCCGGGGCCCTTTAGGCGGCTACACCTTC.

V and J are TRBV6-2 or TRBV6-3 and TRBJ1-2; 7 bases agree with TRBD1. Trimming took 5 bases from V and 9 from J; bases not matched to a gene: 6. The V gene's germline CDR1 is MNHEY and CDR2 SVGEGT. The CDR3 contains 12 residues. The chain's CDR3 is CASSPTGDSYTF. The CDR3 region has the DNA TGTGCCAGCAGTCCTACAGGGGACAGCTACACCTTC.

This clonotype turned up a few times. J is TRBJ1-1 and V is TRBV20-1; 7 bases map to TRBD1. Unmatched junction bases numbered 10, after V lost 3 bases and J lost 6 bases. The CDR3 runs 14 residues. The germline gives CDR1 DFQATT, CDR2 SNEGSKA (reference sequence). The CDR3 coding sequence is TGCAGTGCTAGCGACCCAGGGGGTAGGGCTGAAGCTTTCTTT. Protein product: CSASDPGGRAEAFF.

The genes are TRBV7-9 and TRBJ1-2; D ambiguous. Trimming took 6 bases from V and 8 from J, leaving 10 bases between them. The CDR3 is made up of 11 amino acids. In germline, CDR1 is SEHNR, CDR2 FQNEAQ (reference sequence). The CDR3 region has the DNA TGTGCCAGCAGTTCACGAACAGGCTACACCTTC. Amino acid sequence: CASSSRTGYTF.

The chain is built from TRBV7-9 and TRBJ1-3; D is uncertain. V lost 4 bases, J lost 4 bases, and 5 bases lay in between. Per germline, CDR1 SEHNR and CDR2 FQNEAQ (reference sequence). The CDR3 length is 12 residues. In DNA form, the CDR3 reads TGTGCCAGCAGCTCCGCAGGAAACACCATATATTTT. This gives the protein CASSSAGNTIYF.

This clonotype was detected a few times. CDR3 nucleotides: TGCGCCAGCAGCTCCACAGGGGGCGTAGGCGAGCAGTACTTC. Its protein product is CASSSTGGVGEQYF. The gene calls are TRBV5-1 and TRBJ2-7; TRBD1 matches at 9 bases. CDR3 size: 14 residues. Germline V gives CDR1 SGHRS, CDR2 YFSETQ. The ends lost 3 bases at V and 6 bases at J; junction bases unmatched: 7. The entire variable domain, with the rest obtained from reference TRBV5-1 and TRBJ2-7, is as follows: KAGVTQTPRYLIKTRGQQVTLSCSPISGHRSVSWYQQTPGQGLQFLFEYFSETQRNKGNFPGRFSGRQFSNSRSEMNVSTLELGDSALYLCASSSTGGVGEQYFGPGTRLTVT.

The chain has TRBV7-3 and TRBJ1-1, with D unresolved. The CDR3 has 13 residues. Per germline, CDR1 SGHTA and CDR2 FQGTGA. Trimming removed 6 bases at V and 1 base at J, with 9 bases between. The CDR3 is CASSLHRNTEAFF. The CDR3 coding sequence is TGTGCCAGCAGTCTACACCGGAACACTGAAGCTTTCTTT.